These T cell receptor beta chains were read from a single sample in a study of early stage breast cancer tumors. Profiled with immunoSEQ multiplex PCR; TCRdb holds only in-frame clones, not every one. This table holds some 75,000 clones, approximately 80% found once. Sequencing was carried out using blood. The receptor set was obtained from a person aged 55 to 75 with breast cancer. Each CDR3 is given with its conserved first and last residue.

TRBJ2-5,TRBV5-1,CASSLWGAQETQYF
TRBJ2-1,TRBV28,CASRNRDRGQVVSYNEQFF
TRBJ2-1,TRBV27,CASSFLAGDGEQFF
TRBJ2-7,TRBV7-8,CASSPLAGVRYEQYF
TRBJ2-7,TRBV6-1,CASILTGYSYEQYF
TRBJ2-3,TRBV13,CASSLGLAADTQYF
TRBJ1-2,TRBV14,CASSQVGVYGYTF
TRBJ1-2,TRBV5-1,CASSFNGASGYTF
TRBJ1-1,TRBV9,CASSRQGGTEAFF
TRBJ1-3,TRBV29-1,CSFRDEVLSGNTIYF
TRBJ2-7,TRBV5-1,CASSQGLGPYEQYF
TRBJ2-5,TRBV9,CASSVGLASGETQYF
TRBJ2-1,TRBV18,CASSPSDSSYNEQFF
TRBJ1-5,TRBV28,CASSLFVNQPQHF
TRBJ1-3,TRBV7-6,CASSTRRQGGDDTIYF
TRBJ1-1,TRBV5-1,CASSLGTSPTEAFF